What follows are 8 T cell receptor beta chains derived from one specimen sequenced in a study of patients and donors after allogeneic stem cell transplantation. One entry per CDR3 protein results from TCRdb running MiXCR on the RT-PCR reads. This sample yields some 880,000 distinct CDR3 sequences, of which more than 15% are seen a single time; roughly 6% belongs to the top ten. The sequenced sample was blood, either unsorted or a sorted T cell fraction (not recorded which). The receptors shown here come from a human donor who was either an allogeneic HSCT recipient or a stem cell or donor lymphocyte infusion donor (not recorded which). It is not recorded whose cells these are; they may come from a transplant donor.

This chain joins TRBV5-1 and TRBJ2-5; D might be TRBD1 (6 bases). Germline V gene data show CDR1 as SGHRS and CDR2 as YFSETQ. This CDR3 spans 15 amino acids. Deletions cut 2 bases from V and 4 bases from J, with 15 bases between. The CDR3 sequence is CASSFGRQVGETQYF. The CDR3 DNA is TGCGCCAGCAGCTTTGGAAGACAGGTCGGAGAGACCCAGTACTTC.

This clonotype appeared a few times. V usage is TRBV12-3 or TRBV12-4 and J usage is TRBJ1-3, with TRBD1 matching over 7 bases. Losses at the gene ends were 3 bases for V and 15 bases for J; bases not matched to a gene: 11. The CDR3 runs to 13 residues. CDR3 coding DNA: TGTGCCAGCAGTTTCCTACAGGGGCGGCTGAGATATTTT. This encodes CASSFLQGRLRYF.

This clonotype was detected only a few times. The chain couples TRBV25-1 to TRBJ2-5; D is undetermined. The CDR3 is 13 residues long. V lost 10 bases to trimming and J lost 0 bases, with 12 bases between them. Germline-derived CDR1 and CDR2 are MGHDK and SYGVNS. In nucleotides, the CDR3 is TGTGCCACACGACGGGCGAACCAAGAGACCCAGTACTTC. Its translation is CATRRANQETQYF.

This clonotype was detected only a few times. The rearrangement links TRBV7-9 to TRBJ2-1; D is perhaps TRBD1 or TRBD2 (5 bases each). The CDR3 consists of 16 residues. Trimming removed 4 bases from V and 6 bases from J, with 19 bases in between. From germline, CDR1 is SEHNR and CDR2 FQNEAQ (reference sequence). CDR3 nucleotides: TGTGCCAGCAGCTCGTACTCGGGGACGACCCTCAATGAGCAGTTCTTC. It yields the protein CASSSYSGTTLNEQFF. Filled out from reference TRBV7-9 and TRBJ2-1, the complete variable domain reads DTGVSQNPRHKITKRGQNVTFRCDPISEHNRLYWYRQTLGQGPEFLTYFQNEAQLEKSRLLSDRFSAERPKGSFSTLEIQRTEQGDSAMYLCASSSYSGTTLNEQFFGPGTRLTVL.

A few counts support this clonotype. The V call is TRBV20-1, the J call TRBJ1-1; 8 nucleotides align to TRBD1. J was trimmed by 2 bases and V by 6 bases; bases with no gene match: 5. The length of the CDR3 is 13 residues. CDR1 and CDR2 from the germline V gene are DFQATT and SNEGSKA (reference sequence). CDR3 nucleotides: TGCAGTGCGGTCACAGGGGGTAACACTGAAGCTTTCTTT. This gives the protein CSAVTGGNTEAFF.

This clonotype was seen only a few times. The chain recombines TRBV18 with TRBJ2-5; no reliable D call. CDR1 and CDR2 from the germline V gene are KGHSH and LQKENI. The CDR3 sequence is 14 residues long. V lost 0 bases to trimming and J lost 5 bases, with 10 bases between them. CDR3 protein: CASSPPSLGETQYF. The DNA for the CDR3 is TGTGCCAGCTCACCACCGTCATTGGGCGAGACCCAGTACTTC. The full variable domain, its missing parts supplied by reference TRBV18 and TRBJ2-5, is NAGVMQNPRHLVRRRGQEARLRCSPMKGHSHVYWYRQLPEEGLKFMVYLQKENIIDESGMPKERFSAEFPKEGPSILRIQQVVRGDSAAYFCASSPPSLGETQYFGPGTRLLVL.

The chain carries TRBV10-3 and TRBJ2-3; tentatively, D is TRBD2 (5 bases). Trimming cost V 6 bases and J 0 bases, with 19 bases left between them. Germline V gives CDR1 ENHRY, CDR2 SYGVKD. CDR3 length equals 17 residues. CDR3 region: CAISQSRLRASTDTQYF. The DNA for the CDR3 is TGTGCCATCAGCCAAAGCCGACTACGAGCTAGCACAGATACGCAGTATTTT.

This clonotype came up a few times. The rearrangement joins TRBV29-1 to TRBJ1-2; 7 bases line up with TRBD1. V shed 6 bases, J shed 6 bases, and the junction held 16 bases outside the gene matches. Germline CDR1 reads SQVTM; CDR2 reads ANQGSEA. There are 15 residues in the CDR3. CDR3 residues: CSVTRDSDPRDGYTF. In nucleotides, the CDR3 is TGCAGCGTAACCCGGGACAGCGACCCCAGGGATGGCTACACCTTC.